This entry is about one T cell receptor beta chain. This clone's antigen is unknown. No base quality values were provided; no much bigger clone lies one nucleotide off. The record originates from a study of blood T cell repertoires in COVID-19 (dated by TCRdb to about 2020). The study in broad terms: Samples from collaborators originated in the United States, Italy and Spain and spanned both the acute and convalescent phases of COVID-19. The prospective study material was composed of cDNA or gDNA derived from T cells, B-cell-depleted T cells, or PBMCs. A de-identified subject ID, COVID-19 status, age in years and sex were almost always included in the sample metadata. Samples were obtained from the ongoing ImmuneRACE study (first 160 participants) and from 1,000 to 1,500 subjects provided by 6 global collaborators. The dataset comprised deeply sampled blood TCRbeta repertoires from subjects exposed to, actively infected with, or recovered from COVID-19. A freely available public database, intended as a resource for researchers studying the immune response to SARS-CoV-2, is where the repertoires were released. Where available, HLA class I and class II types were taken from metadata supplied by the sample provider and were not determined by assay-based typing.

The immunoSEQ Assay, a bias-controlled multiplex PCR, was used to amplify TCRbeta CDR3 regions from genomic DNA. On the authors' methods: Within the assay, amplification of reference gene primers was used to estimate how many nucleated cells each sample contained. Sequence reads were collapsed and filtered to measure the absolute abundance of every unique TCRbeta CDR3 rearrangement. Productive Simpson clonality was computed per sample as the square root of Simpson's diversity index over productive rearrangements. The table was pulled from immuneACCESS by TCRdb, which kept in-frame rearrangements only. Such tables lose some clones; where checked, under half of the loss comes from unresolved V genes, and the rest has no known cause. V and J calls and clone size are given by that table; D and trimming were obtained from the DNA. The sample table records under 200,000 clones; about 93% of these occur just once. The ten largest make up approximately 0.5% of the sample.

Study-level results and caveats: How much clinical and demographic metadata was included differed by source and by participant, and the metadata was provided uncurated.

Whole blood was collected in K2EDTA tubes by collaborating institutions according to the institutions' own protocols. For TCRbeta analysis, collaborators shipped samples in one of three forms: frozen whole blood, isolated PBMCs, or DNA extracted from either of those sample types. V sheds 5 bases and J sheds 3 bases, leaving 10 bases between their ends. From a lookup of the germline V gene, CDR1 and CDR2 are SGHTA and FQGNSA. The CDR3 spans 14 residues, from the cysteine through the phenylalanine. The only DNA kept is the CDR3, 42 bases in frame from the first base. Sequencing used peripheral blood. The V and J segments used are TRBV7-2 and TRBJ2-2; confidence is insufficient to name the D gene. The TCR comes from a man aged 50 to 60 with acute or convalescent COVID-19. The nucleotide sequence is given as TGTGCCAGCAGCCCCCTGACATACACCGGGGAGCTGTTTTTT. Translated, this gives CASSPLTYTGELFF.